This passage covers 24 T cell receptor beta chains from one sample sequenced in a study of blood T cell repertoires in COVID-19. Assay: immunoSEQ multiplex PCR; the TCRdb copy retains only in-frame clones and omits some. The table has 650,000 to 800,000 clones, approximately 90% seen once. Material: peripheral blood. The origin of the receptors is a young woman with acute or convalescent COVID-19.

The CDR3 DNA reads TGTGCCAGCAGCTTAGGGGCAGGGGGCGACGGGATGAACACTGAAGCTTTCTTT. Residues: CASSLGAGGDGMNTEAFF. V usage is TRBV7-8 and J usage is TRBJ1-1; 8 bases line up with TRBD1. Germline CDR1 reads SGHVS; CDR2 reads FQNEAQ. Trimming removed 1 base from V and 0 bases from J; junction bases left unmatched: 10. The CDR3 sequence is 18 residues long.

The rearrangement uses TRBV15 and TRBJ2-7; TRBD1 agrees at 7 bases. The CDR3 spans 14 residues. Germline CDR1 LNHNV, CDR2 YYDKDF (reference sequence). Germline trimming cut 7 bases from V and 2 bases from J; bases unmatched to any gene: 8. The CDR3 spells CATNRDRSTYEQYF. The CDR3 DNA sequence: TGTGCCACCAATAGGGACAGATCGACCTACGAGCAGTACTTC.

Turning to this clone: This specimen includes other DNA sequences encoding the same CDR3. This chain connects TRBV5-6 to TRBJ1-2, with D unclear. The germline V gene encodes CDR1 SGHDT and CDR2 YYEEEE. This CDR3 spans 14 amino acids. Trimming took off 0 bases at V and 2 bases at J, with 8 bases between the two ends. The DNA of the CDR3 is TGTGCCAGCAGCTTGGGCCGGTCGAACTATGGCTACACCTTC. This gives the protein CASSLGRSNYGYTF.

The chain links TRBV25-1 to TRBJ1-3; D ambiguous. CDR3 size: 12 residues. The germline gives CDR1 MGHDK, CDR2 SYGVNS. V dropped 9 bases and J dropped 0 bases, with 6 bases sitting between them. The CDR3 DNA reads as TGTGCCAGTAGCACCTCTGGAAACACCATATATTTT. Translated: CASSTSGNTIYF.

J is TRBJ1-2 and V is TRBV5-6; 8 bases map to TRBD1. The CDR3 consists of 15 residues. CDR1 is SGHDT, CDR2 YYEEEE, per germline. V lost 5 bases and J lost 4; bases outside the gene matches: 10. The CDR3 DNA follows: TGTGCCAGCAGTTACACCCTGACAGGGGCCTATGGCTACACCTTC. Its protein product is CASSYTLTGAYGYTF.

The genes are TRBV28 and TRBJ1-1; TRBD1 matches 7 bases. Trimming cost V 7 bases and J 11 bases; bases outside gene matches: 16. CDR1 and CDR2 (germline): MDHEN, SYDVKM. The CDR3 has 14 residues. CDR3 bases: TGTGCCAGCAATACGTCTTTGAGGGGGCGGTGGGCTTTCTTT. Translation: CASNTSLRGRWAFF.

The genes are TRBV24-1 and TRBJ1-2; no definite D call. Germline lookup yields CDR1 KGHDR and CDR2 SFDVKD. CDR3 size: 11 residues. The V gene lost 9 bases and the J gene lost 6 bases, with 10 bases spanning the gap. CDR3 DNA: TGTGCCACCTTGGGCGTTCATGGCTACACCTTC. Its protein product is CATLGVHGYTF.

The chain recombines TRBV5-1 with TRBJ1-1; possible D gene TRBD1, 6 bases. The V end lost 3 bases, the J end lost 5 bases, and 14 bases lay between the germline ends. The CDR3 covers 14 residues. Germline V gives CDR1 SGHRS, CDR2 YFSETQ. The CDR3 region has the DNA TGCGCCAGCAGCTCAGGGGCACGAGTAACTGAAGCTTTCTTT. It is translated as CASSSGARVTEAFF.

The CDR3 is CASSVGIDFSGNTIYF. The CDR3, as DNA: TGTGCCAGCAGCGTAGGGATCGACTTCTCTGGAAACACCATATATTTT. The chain has TRBV9 and TRBJ1-3; D remains ambiguous. This CDR3 contains 16 residues. V was cut by 0 bases and J by 0 bases, with 10 bases left in between. CDR1 is SGDLS and CDR2 is YYNGEE in the germline V gene.

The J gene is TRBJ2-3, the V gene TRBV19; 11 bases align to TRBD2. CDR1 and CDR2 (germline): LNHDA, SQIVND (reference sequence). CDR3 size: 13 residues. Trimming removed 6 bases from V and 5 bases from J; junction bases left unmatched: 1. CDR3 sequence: CASSGTSGDTQYF. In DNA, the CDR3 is TGTGCCAGTAGCGGGACTAGCGGAGATACGCAGTATTTT.

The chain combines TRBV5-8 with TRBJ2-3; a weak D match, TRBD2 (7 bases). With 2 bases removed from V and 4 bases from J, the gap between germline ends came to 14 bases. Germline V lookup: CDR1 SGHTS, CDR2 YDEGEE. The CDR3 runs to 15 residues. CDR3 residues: CASSFDGGRPDTQYF. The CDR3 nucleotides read TGTGCCAGCAGCTTCGACGGGGGGCGACCAGATACGCAGTATTTT.

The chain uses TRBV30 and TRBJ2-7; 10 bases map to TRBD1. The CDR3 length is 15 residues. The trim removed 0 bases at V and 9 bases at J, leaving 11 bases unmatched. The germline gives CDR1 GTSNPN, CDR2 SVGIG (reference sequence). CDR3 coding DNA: TGTGCCTGGAGTGTACTAGGGACAGGGGCCGGGCGGCAGTACTTC. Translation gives CAWSVLGTGAGRQYF. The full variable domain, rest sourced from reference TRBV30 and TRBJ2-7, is SQTIHQWPATLVQPVGSPLSLECTVEGTSNPNLYWYRQAAGRGLQLLFYSVGIGQISSEVPQNLSASRPQDRQFILSSKKLLLSDSGFYLCAWSVLGTGAGRQYFGPGTRLTVT.

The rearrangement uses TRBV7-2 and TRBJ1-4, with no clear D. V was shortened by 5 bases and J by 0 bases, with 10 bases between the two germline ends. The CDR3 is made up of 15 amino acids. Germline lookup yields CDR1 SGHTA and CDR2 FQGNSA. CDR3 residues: CASSPNGATNEKLFF. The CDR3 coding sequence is TGTGCCAGCAGCCCGAACGGTGCAACTAATGAAAAACTGTTTTTT.

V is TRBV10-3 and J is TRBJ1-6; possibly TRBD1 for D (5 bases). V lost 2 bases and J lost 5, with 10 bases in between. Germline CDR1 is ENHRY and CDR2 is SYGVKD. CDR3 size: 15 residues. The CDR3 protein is CAISEVGVDNSPLHF. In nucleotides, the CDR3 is TGTGCCATCAGTGAGGTAGGGGTAGATAATTCACCCCTCCACTTT.

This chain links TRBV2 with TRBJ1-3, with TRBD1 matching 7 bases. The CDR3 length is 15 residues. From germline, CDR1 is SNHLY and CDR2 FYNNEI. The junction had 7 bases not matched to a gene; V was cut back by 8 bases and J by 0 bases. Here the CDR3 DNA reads TGTGCCAGCTTTCCGGGACAGCTCTCTGGAAACACCATATATTTT. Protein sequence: CASFPGQLSGNTIYF.

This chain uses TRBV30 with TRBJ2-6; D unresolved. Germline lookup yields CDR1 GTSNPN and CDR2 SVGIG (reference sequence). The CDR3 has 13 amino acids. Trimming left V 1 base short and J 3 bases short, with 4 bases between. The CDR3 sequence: CAWSANGANVLTF. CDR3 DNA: TGTGCCTGGAGTGCAAATGGGGCCAACGTCCTGACTTTC.

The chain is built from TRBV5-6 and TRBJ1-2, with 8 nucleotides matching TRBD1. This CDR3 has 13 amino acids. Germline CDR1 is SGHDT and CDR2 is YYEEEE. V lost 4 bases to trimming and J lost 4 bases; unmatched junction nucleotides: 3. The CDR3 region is CASSPGGAYGYTF. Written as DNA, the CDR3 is TGTGCCAGCAGCCCAGGGGGCGCCTATGGCTACACCTTC.

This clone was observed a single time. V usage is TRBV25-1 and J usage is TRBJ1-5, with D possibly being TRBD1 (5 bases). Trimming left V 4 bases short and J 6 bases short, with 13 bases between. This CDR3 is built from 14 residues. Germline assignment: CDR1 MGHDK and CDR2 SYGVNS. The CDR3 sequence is CASSGPGWSQPQHF. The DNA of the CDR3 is TGTGCCAGCAGTGGCCCAGGGTGGAGTCAGCCCCAGCATTTT.

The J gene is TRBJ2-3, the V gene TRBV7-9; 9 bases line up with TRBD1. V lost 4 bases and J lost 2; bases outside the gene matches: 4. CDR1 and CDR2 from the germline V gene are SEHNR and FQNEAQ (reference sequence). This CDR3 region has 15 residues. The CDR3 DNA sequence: TGTGCCAGCAGCTCCGGACAGGGGTACACAGATACGCAGTATTTT. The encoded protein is CASSSGQGYTDTQYF. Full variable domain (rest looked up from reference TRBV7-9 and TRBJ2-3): DTGVSQNPRHKITKRGQNVTFRCDPISEHNRLYWYRQTLGQGPEFLTYFQNEAQLEKSRLLSDRFSAERPKGSFSTLEIQRTEQGDSAMYLCASSSGQGYTDTQYFGPGTRLTVL.

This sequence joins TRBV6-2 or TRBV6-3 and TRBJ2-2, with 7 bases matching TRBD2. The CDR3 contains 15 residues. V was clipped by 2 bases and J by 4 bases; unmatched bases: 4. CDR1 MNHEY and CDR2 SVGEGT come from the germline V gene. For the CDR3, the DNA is TGTGCCAGCAGTTACGAGGGAGGGCCCACCGGGGAGCTGTTTTTT. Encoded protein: CASSYEGGPTGELFF.

In DNA form, the CDR3 reads TGTGCCAGTAGTAGCAGGGACAGCGCCTACGAGCAGTACTTC. It specifies CASSSRDSAYEQYF. V gene TRBV19 combines with J gene TRBJ2-7, with TRBD1 identical over 7 bases. Per the germline V gene, CDR1 is LNHDA and CDR2 is SQIVND (reference sequence). The length of the CDR3 is 14 residues. V was clipped by 4 bases and J by 2 bases; unmatched bases: 5.

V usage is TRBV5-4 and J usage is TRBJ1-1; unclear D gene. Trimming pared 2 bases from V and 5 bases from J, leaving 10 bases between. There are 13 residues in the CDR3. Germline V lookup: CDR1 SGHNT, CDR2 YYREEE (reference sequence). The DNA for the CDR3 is TGTGCCAGCAGCTTCGGGGAGAGGACTGAAGCTTTCTTT. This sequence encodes CASSFGERTEAFF.

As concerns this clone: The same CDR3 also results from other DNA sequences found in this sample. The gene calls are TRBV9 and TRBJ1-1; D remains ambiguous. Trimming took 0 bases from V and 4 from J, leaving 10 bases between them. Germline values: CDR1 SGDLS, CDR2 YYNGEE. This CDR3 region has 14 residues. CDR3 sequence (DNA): TGTGCCAGCAGCGTAGATATCGGGAGCACTGAAGCTTTCTTT. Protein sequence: CASSVDIGSTEAFF.

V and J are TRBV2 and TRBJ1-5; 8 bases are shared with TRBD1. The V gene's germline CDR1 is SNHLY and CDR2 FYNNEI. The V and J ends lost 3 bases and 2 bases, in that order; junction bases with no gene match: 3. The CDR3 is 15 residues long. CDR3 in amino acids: CASSDSGQGNQPQHF. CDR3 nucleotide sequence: TGTGCCAGCAGTGATTCGGGACAGGGCAATCAGCCCCAGCATTTT.